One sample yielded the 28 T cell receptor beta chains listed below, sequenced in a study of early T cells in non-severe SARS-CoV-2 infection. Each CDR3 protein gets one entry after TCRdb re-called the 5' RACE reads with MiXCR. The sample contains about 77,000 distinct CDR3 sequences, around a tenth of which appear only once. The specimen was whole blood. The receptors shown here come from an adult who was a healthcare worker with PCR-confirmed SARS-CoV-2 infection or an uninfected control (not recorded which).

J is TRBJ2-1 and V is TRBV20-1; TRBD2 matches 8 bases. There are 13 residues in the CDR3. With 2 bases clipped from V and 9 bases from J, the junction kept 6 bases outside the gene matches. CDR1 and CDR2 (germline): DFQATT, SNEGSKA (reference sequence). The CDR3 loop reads CSARPSSGGEQFF. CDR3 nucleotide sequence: TGCAGTGCTAGACCCTCCAGCGGGGGTGAGCAGTTCTTC.

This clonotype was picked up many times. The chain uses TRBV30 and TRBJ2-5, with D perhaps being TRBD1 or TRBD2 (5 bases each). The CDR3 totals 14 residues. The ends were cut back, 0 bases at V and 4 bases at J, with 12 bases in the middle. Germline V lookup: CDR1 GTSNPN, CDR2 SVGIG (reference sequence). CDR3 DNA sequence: TGTGCCTGGAGTGTGAGGGGATTTAGAGAGACCCAGTACTTC. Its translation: CAWSVRGFRETQYF.

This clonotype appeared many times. The CDR3 loop reads CATGGLVSGMEQYF. The CDR3 nucleotides are TGTGCCACAGGGGGACTAGTAAGTGGTATGGAGCAGTACTTC. V and J are TRBV10-3 and TRBJ2-7, with D perhaps TRBD2 (8 bases). Germline V gives CDR1 ENHRY, CDR2 SYGVKD. Deletions cut 10 bases from V and 7 bases from J, with 23 bases between. The CDR3 runs 14 residues.

The CDR3 region has the DNA TGTGCCAGCAGCGTAGGATCCCGGGAACAAGAGACCCAGTACTTC. Translating gives CASSVGSREQETQYF. The chain links TRBV9 to TRBJ2-5, with a weak D call TRBD2 (5 bases). Germline V gene data show CDR1 as SGDLS and CDR2 as YYNGEE. This CDR3 is 15 amino acids long. Trimming stripped 0 bases from V and 2 bases from J, with 11 bases between.

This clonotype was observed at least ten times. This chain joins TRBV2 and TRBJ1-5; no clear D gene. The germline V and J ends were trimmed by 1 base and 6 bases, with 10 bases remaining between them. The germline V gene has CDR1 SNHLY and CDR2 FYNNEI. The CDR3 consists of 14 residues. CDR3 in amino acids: CASSEDWGGQPQHF. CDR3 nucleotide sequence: TGTGCCAGCAGTGAAGACTGGGGTGGTCAGCCCCAGCATTTT.

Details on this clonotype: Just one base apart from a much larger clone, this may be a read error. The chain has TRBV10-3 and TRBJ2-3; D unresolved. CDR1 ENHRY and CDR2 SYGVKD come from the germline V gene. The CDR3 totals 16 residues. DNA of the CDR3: TGTGTCATCAGCGCCCGCCTCTCAAGGAGCGCTGATACGCAGTATTTT. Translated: CVISARLSRSADTQYF.

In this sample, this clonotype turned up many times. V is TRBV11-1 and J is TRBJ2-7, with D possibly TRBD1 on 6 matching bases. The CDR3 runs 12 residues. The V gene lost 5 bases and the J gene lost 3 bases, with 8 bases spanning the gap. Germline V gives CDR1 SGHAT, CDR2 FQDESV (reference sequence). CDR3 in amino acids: CASSVQGYEQYF. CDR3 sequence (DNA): TGTGCCAGCAGCGTACAGGGCTACGAGCAGTACTTC.

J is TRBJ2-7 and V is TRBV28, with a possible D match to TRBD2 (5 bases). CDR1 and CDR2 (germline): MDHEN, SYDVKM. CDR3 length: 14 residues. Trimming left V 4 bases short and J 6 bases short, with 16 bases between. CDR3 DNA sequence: TGTGCCAGCAGTTCATCCGGGATAGGTCGCGAGCAGTACTTC. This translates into CASSSSGIGREQYF.

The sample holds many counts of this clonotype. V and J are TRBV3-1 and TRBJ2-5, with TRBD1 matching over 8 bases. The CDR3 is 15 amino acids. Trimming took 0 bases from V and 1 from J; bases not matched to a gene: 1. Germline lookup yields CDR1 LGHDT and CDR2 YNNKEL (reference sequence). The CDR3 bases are TGTGCCAGCAGCCAAGAGGACAGGGCCCAAGAGACCCAGTACTTC. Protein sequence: CASSQEDRAQETQYF.

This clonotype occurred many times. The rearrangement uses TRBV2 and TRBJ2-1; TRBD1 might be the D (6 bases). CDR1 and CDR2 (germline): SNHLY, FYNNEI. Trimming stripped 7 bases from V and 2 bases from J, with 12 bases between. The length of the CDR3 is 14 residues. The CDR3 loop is CASTGDRTYNEQFF. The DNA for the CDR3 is TGTGCCAGCACAGGGGACCGAACCTACAATGAGCAGTTCTTC.

The CDR3, as DNA: TGTGCCAGCAGCTTACTTGCTAGCACGCCCTCCTACGAGCAGTACTTC. Protein: CASSLLASTPSYEQYF. The V call is TRBV7-2, the J call TRBJ2-7, with D tentatively TRBD2 (5 bases). There are 16 residues in the CDR3. V gave up 2 bases and J gave up 0 bases, with 14 bases separating them. Germline V lookup: CDR1 SGHTA, CDR2 FQGNSA.

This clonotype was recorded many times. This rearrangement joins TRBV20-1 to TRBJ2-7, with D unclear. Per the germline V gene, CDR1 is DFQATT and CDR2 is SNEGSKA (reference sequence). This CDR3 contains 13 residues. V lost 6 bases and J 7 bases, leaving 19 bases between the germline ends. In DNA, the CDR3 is TGCAGTGCCCCTTTTTCCCTCTCTACAGAGCAGTACTTC. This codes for CSAPFSLSTEQYF.

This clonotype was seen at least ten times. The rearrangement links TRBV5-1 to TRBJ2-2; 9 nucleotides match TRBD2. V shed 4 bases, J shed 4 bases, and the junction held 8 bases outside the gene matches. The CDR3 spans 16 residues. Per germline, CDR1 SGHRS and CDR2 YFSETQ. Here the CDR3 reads CASSTPAGGPTGELFF. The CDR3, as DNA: TGCGCCAGCAGCACCCCTGCGGGAGGGCCCACCGGGGAGCTGTTTTTT.

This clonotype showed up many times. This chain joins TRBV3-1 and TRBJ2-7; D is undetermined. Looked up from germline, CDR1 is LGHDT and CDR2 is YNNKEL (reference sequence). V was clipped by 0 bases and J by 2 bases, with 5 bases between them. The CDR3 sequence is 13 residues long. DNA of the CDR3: TGTGCCAGCAGCCAAGATGTCACCTACGAGCAGTACTTC. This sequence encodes CASSQDVTYEQYF.

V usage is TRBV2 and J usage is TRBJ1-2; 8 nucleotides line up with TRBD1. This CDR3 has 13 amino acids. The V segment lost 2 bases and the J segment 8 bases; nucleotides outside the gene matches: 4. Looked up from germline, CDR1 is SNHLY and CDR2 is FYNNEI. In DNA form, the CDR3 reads TGTGCCAGCAGTGAAATGACAGGGGACGGCTACACCTTC. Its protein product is CASSEMTGDGYTF.

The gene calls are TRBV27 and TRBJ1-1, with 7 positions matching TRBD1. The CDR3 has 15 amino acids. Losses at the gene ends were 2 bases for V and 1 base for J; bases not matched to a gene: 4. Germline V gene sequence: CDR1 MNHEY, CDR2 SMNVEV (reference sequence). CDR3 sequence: CASSLIDRANTEAFF. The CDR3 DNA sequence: TGTGCCAGCAGTTTAATAGACAGGGCGAACACTGAAGCTTTCTTT.

CDR3: CASSPQGLTDTQYF. CDR3 sequence (DNA): TGTGCCAGCAGCCCCCAGGGACTGACAGATACGCAGTATTTT. This chain joins TRBV7-6 and TRBJ2-3; tentative D call: TRBD2 (6 bases). Trimming pared 5 bases from V and 3 bases from J, leaving 12 bases between. The CDR3 covers 14 residues. The germline V gene encodes CDR1 SGHVS and CDR2 FNYEAQ.

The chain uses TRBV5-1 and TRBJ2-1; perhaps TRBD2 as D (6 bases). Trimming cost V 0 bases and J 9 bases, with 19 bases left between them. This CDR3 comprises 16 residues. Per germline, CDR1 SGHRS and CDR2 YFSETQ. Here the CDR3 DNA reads TGCGCCAGCAGCTTGGAGGCTAGCGCTATGTTTGGTGAGCAGTTCTTC. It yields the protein CASSLEASAMFGEQFF.

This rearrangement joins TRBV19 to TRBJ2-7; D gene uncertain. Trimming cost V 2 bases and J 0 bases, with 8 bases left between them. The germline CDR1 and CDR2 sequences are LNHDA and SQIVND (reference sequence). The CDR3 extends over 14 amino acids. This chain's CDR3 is CASSIRSSSYEQYF. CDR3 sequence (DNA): TGTGCCAGTAGTATAAGGTCCAGCTCCTACGAGCAGTACTTC.

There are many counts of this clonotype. CDR3 DNA: TGTGCCAGCAGCAACCAGGGAGGAGCGGCCAATGAGCAGTTCTTC. Protein product: CASSNQGGAANEQFF. The chain recombines TRBV7-6 with TRBJ2-1, with a weak D call TRBD2 (6 bases). CDR1 is SGHVS, CDR2 FNYEAQ, per germline. V was shortened by 5 bases and J by 6 bases, with 17 bases between the two germline ends. The CDR3 loop spans 15 amino acids.

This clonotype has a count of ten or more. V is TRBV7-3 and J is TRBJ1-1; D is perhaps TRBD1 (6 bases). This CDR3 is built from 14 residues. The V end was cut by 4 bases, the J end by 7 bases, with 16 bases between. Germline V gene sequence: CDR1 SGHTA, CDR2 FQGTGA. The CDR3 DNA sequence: TGTGCCAGCAGCTCCGCGGACAGTCTGGGTGAAGCTTTCTTT. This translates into CASSSADSLGEAFF.

CDR3 bases: TGCAGTGCTAGGGGGACAGGTGTTTCTAACTATGGCTACACCTTC. Translation gives CSARGTGVSNYGYTF. The rearrangement links TRBV20-1 to TRBJ1-2, with TRBD1 matching over 8 bases. V gave up 3 bases and J gave up 0 bases; unmatched junction bases: 6. CDR1 and CDR2 from the germline V gene are DFQATT and SNEGSKA (reference sequence). CDR3 length: 15 residues.

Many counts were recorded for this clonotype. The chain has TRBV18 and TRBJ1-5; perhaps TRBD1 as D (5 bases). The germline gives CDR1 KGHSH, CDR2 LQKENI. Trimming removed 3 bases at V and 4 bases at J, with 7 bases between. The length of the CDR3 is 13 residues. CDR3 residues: CASSPGQNQPQHF. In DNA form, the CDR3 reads TGTGCCAGCTCACCCGGACAAAATCAGCCCCAGCATTTT.

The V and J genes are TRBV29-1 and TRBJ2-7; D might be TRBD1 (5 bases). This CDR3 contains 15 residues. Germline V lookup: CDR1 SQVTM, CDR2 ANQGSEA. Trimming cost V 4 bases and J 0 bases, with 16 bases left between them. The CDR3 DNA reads TGCAGCGTTGTCCCGTCGACAGACCTCTCCTACGAGCAGTACTTC. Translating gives CSVVPSTDLSYEQYF.

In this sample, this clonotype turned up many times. CDR3 loop: CSARRTGGTEAFF. The CDR3 region has the DNA TGCAGTGCAAGACGGACGGGAGGCACTGAAGCTTTCTTT. V and J are TRBV20-1 and TRBJ1-1; no clear D gene. V was shortened by 6 bases and J by 4 bases, with 15 bases between the two germline ends. Germline CDR1 reads DFQATT; CDR2 reads SNEGSKA (reference sequence). The CDR3 consists of 13 residues.

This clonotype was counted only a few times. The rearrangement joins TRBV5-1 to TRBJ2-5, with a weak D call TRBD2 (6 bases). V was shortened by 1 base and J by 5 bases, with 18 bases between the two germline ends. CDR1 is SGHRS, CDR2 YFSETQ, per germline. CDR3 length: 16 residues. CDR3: CASSLFPGRSGETQYF. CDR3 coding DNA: TGCGCCAGCAGCTTGTTCCCAGGGAGGTCCGGGGAGACCCAGTACTTC.

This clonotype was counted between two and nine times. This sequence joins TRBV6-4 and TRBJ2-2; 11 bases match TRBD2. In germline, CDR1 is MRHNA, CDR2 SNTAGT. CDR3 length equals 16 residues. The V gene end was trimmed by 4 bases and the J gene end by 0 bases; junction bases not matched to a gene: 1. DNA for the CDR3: TGTGCCAGCAGTGGACTAGCGGGACCGAACACCGGGGAGCTGTTTTTT. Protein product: CASSGLAGPNTGELFF.

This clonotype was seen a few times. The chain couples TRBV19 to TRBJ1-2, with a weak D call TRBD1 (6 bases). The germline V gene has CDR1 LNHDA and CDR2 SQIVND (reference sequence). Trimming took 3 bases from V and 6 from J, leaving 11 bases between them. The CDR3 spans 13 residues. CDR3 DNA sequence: TGTGCCAGTAGTATGGGAACAGGGCATGGCTACACCTTC. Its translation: CASSMGTGHGYTF.